This T cell receptor beta chain was recorded in a study of CD8+ T cells in alopecia areata. Study-level points and caveats: Scalp samples also yield sequences from resident alphabeta T cells of normal skin.

Comments on this clone: Its antigen is still unknown.

Germline values: CDR1 SGHNT, CDR2 YYREEE (reference sequence). The ends lost 4 bases at V and 4 bases at J; junction bases unmatched: 6. The CDR3 length is 15 residues. Extraction of RNA preceded its reverse transcription into cDNA, which served as the sequencing template. Sequencing was performed with immunoSEQ multiplex PCR; in TCRdb, only in-frame clones are kept and a portion is missing. The data show 150,000 to 250,000 clones, roughly three fifths seen once. Treatment reported: oral pan-JAK inhibitor, 5-10 mg twice daily. The investigators collected lesional scalp punch biopsies and peripheral blood from alopecia areata patients.

The sample consisted of CD4+ T cells sorted from blood, taken at week 4, from a patient treated with tofacitinib. The receptor was isolated from a human donor with alopecia areata. The chain recombines TRBV5-4 with TRBJ2-2; 8 bases align to TRBD2. The CDR3 region is CASSPRLATTGELFF. The DNA for the CDR3 is TGTGCCAGCAGCCCAAGACTAGCGACCACCGGGGAGCTGTTTTTT. Full variable domain (remainder filled in from reference TRBV5-4 and TRBJ2-2): ETGVTQSPTHLIKTRGQQVTLRCSSQSGHNTVSWYQQALGQGPQFIFQYYREEENGRGNFPPRFSGLQFPNYSSELNVNALELDDSALYLCASSPRLATTGELFFGEGSRLTVL.